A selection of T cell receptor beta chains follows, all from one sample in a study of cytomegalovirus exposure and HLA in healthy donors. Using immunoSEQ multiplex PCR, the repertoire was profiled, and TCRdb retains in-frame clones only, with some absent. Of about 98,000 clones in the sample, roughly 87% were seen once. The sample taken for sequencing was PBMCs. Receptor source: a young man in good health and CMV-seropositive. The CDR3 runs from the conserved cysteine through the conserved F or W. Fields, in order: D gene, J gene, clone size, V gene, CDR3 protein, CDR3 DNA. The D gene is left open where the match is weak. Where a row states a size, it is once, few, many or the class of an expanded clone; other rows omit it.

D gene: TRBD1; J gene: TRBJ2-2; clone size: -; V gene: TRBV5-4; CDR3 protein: CASSFQGANTGELFF; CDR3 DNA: TGTGCCAGCAGCTTTCAGGGGGCGAACACCGGGGAGCTGTTTTTT
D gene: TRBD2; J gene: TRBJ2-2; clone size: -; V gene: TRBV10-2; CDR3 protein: CASRELAGAAGELFF; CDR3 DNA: TGCGCCAGCAGGGAACTAGCGGGGGCGGCCGGGGAGCTGTTTTTT
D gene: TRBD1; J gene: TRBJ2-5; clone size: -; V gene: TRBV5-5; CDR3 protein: CASSGTGHQETQYF; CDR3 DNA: TGTGCCAGCAGCGGGACAGGGCACCAAGAGACCCAGTACTTC
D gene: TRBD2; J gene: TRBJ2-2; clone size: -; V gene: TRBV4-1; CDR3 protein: CASSQEGLAGGTGELFF; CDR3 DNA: TGCGCCAGCAGCCAAGAAGGACTAGCGGGAGGGACCGGGGAGCTGTTTTTT
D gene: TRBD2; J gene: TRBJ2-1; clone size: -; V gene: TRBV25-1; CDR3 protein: CASSEGGTSGRNEQFF; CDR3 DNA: TGTGCCAGCAGTGAAGGGGGGACTAGCGGGAGGAATGAGCAGTTCTTC
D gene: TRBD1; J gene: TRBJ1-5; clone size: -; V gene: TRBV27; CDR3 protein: CASSSRTGLQPQHF; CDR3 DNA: TGTGCCAGCAGTTCCCGGACAGGGTTACAGCCCCAGCATTTT
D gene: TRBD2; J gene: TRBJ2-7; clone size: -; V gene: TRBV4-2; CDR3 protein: CASSQETSGGAFSYEQYF; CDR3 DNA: TGTGCCAGCAGCCAAGAGACTAGCGGGGGGGCTTTCTCCTACGAGCAGTACTTC
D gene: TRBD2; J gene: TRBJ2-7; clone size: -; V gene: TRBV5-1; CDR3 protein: CASTREEVGEQYF; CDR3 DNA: TGCGCCAGCACCCGGGAGGAAGTGGGGGAGCAGTACTTC
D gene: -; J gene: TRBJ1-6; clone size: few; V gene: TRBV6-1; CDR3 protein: CASSEFAGWNNSPLHF; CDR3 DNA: TGTGCCAGCAGTGAATTTGCAGGGTGGAATAATTCACCCCTCCACTTT
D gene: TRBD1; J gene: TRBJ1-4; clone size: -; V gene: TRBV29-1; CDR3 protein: CSVARDRGSNEKLFF; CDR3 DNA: TGCAGCGTTGCCCGGGACAGGGGAAGTAATGAAAAACTGTTTTTT
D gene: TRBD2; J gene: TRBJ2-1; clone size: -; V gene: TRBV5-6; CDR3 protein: CASSFQTSGGTEQFF; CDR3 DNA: TGTGCCAGCAGCTTCCAGACTAGCGGGGGAACGGAGCAGTTCTTC
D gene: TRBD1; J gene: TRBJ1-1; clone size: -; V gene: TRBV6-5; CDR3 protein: CASSSRGLTEAFF; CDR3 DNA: TGTGCCAGCAGTTCGAGGGGGCTCACTGAAGCTTTCTTT
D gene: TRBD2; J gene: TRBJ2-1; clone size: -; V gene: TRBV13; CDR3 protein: CASSFGLSGIHNEQFF; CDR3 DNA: TGTGCCAGCAGCTTTGGTCTTAGCGGGATCCACAATGAGCAGTTCTTC
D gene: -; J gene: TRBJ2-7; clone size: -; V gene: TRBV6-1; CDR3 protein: CASTPTGSYEQYF; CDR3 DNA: TGTGCCAGCACCCCGACAGGCTCCTACGAGCAGTACTTC
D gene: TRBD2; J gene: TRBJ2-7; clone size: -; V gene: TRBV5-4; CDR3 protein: CASSVGTTYEQYF; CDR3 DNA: TGTGCCAGCAGCGTCGGGACTACCTACGAGCAGTACTTC
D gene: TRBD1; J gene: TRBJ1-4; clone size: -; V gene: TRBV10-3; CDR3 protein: CAISERQGGQLREKLFF; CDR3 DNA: TGTGCCATCAGTGAGCGACAGGGTGGACAGTTGCGTGAAAAACTGTTTTTT
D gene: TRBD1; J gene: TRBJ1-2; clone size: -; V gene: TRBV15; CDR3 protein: CATSRDFRQGYGYTF; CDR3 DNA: TGTGCCACCAGCAGAGATTTTCGACAGGGGTATGGCTACACCTTC
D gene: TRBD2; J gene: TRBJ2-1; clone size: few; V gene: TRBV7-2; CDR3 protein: CASSATSGPYNEQFF; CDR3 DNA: TGTGCCAGCAGCGCAACTAGCGGTCCCTACAATGAGCAGTTCTTC
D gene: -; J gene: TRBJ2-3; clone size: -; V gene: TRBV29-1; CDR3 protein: CSVGSGTDTQYF; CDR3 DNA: TGCAGCGTTGGTAGCGGTACAGATACGCAGTATTTT
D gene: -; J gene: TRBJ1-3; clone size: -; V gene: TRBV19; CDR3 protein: CASSGSINRANTIYF; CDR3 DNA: TGTGCCAGTAGTGGATCCATTAACAGGGCAAACACCATATATTTT
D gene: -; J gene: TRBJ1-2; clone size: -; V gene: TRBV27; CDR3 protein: CASKQGTNYGYTF; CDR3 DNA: TGTGCCAGCAAACAGGGCACCAACTATGGCTACACCTTC
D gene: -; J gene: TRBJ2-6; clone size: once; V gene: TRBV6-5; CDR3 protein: CASSYLGAGANVLTF; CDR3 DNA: TGTGCCAGCAGTTACTTGGGGGCCGGGGCCAACGTCCTGACTTTC
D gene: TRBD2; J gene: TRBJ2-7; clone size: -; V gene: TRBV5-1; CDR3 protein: CASSAGTSGGPWEQYF; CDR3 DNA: TGCGCCAGCAGCGCGGGGACTAGCGGGGGGCCGTGGGAGCAGTACTTC
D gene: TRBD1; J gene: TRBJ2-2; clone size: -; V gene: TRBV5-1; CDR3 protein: CASSISGTGDTGELFF; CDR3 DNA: TGCGCCAGCAGCATTTCCGGGACAGGGGACACCGGGGAGCTGTTTTTT
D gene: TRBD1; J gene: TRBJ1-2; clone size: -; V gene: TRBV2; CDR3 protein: CASSEGRGQNYGYTF; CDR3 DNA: TGTGCCAGCAGTGAAGGCCGGGGACAGAATTATGGCTACACCTTC
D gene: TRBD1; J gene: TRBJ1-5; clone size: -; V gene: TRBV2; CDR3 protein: CASRVDRGRTQPQHF; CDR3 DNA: TGTGCCAGCAGAGTCGACAGGGGACGGACTCAGCCCCAGCATTTT
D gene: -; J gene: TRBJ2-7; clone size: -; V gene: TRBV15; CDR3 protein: CATSRVGHRAERYF; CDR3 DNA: TGTGCCACCAGCAGAGTCGGGCATCGAGCGGAGCGGTACTTC
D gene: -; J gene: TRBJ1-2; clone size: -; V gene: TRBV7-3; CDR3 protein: CASSLSRDYGYTF; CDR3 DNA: TGTGCCAGCAGCTTAAGTCGGGATTATGGCTACACCTTC
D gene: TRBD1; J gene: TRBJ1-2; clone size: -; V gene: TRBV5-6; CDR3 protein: CASSADRGADIVSYGYTF; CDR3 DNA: TGTGCCAGCAGCGCGGACAGGGGCGCCGATATTGTGTCCTATGGCTACACCTTC
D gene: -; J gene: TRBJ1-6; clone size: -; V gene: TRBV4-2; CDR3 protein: CASSQESPGVNSPLHF; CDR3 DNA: TGTGCCAGCAGCCAAGAGTCGCCAGGGGTAAATTCACCCCTCCACTTT
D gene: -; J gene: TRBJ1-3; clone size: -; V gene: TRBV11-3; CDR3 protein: CASSLGRGGNTIYF; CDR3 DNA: TGTGCCAGCAGCTTAGGAAGAGGTGGAAACACCATATATTTT
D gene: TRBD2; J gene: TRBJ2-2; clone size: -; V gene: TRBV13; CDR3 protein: CASSFILASGGSGELFF; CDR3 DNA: TGTGCCAGCAGCTTTATCTTGGCTAGCGGGGGTTCCGGGGAGCTGTTTTTT
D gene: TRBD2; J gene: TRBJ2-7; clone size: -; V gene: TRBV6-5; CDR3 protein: CASSYSGGNYEQYF; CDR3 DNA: TGTGCCAGCAGTTACTCCGGGGGGAACTACGAGCAGTACTTC